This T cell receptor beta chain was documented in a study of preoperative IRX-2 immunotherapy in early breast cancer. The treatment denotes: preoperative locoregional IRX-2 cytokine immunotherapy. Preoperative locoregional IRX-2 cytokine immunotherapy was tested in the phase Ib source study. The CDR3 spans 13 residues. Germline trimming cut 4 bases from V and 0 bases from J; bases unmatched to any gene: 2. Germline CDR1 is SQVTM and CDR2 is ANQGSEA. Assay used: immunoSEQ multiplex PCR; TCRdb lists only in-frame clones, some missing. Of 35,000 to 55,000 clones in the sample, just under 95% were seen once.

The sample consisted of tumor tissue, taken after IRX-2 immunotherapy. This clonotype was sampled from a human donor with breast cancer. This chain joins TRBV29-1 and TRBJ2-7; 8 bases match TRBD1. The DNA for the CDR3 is TGCAGCGTTGGACAGGGGAGCTCCTACGAGCAGTACTTC. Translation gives CSVGQGSSYEQYF.